The 26 T cell receptor beta chains reported below all come from one sample, sequenced in a study of blood T cell repertoires in COVID-19. Libraries were prepared by immunoSEQ multiplex PCR; TCRdb keeps only in-frame clonotypes and omits some of them. This sample yields 250,000 to 350,000 clones, of which around 90% are seen a single time; 3.5% to 4.5% belongs to the top ten. The sequenced sample consisted of PBMCs or T cells enriched from blood (not recorded which). The source is a woman between 18 and 30 years old with acute COVID-19.

The chain uses TRBV19 and TRBJ1-5, with a tentative D call TRBD1 (6 bases). The germline V gene encodes CDR1 LNHDA and CDR2 SQIVND (reference sequence). The CDR3 length is 14 residues. V gave up 5 bases and J gave up 3 bases, with 11 bases separating them. Written as DNA, the CDR3 is TGTGCCAGTAGTCCCTGGACAGACAATCAGCCCCAGCATTTT. This encodes CASSPWTDNQPQHF.

This chain connects TRBV27 to TRBJ1-1; D perhaps matches TRBD1 (6 bases). V was trimmed by 6 bases and J by 8 bases, leaving 10 bases between them. Germline CDR1 and CDR2: MNHEY and SMNVEV (reference sequence). CDR3 length: 11 amino acids. The CDR3 here is CASSPGTEAFF. The CDR3 DNA follows: TGTGCCAGCAGCCCAGGGACAGAAGCTTTCTTT.

The gene calls are TRBV28 and TRBJ1-1; 8 nucleotides align to TRBD1. This CDR3 comprises 14 residues. In germline, CDR1 is MDHEN, CDR2 SYDVKM. The trim removed 6 bases at V and 4 bases at J, leaving 7 bases unmatched. The CDR3 DNA follows: TGTGCCAGCAGGTCAGGGGGCTCGAGCACTGAAGCTTTCTTT. Its protein product is CASRSGGSSTEAFF.

The CDR3 sequence: CASSSGGEGQFF. CDR3 DNA: TGTGCCAGCAGCTCCGGTGGGGAGGGGCAGTTCTTC. J is TRBJ2-1 and V is TRBV11-2, with 7 bases identical to TRBD2. The CDR3 totals 12 residues. Germline CDR1 SGHAT, CDR2 FQNNGV. Germline trimming cut 4 bases from V and 12 bases from J; bases unmatched to any gene: 6.

J is TRBJ1-1 and V is TRBV7-8, with D unresolved. V dropped 2 bases and J dropped 0 bases, with 10 bases sitting between them. Germline V gene data show CDR1 as SGHVS and CDR2 as FQNEAQ. The CDR3 runs 15 residues. The CDR3 DNA is TGTGCCAGCAGCTTAAACCCCAGGATGAACACTGAAGCTTTCTTT. This codes for CASSLNPRMNTEAFF.

This chain connects TRBV13 to TRBJ2-5; 7 bases map to TRBD1. The CDR3 totals 15 residues. V was clipped by 6 bases and J by 2 bases; unmatched bases: 9. CDR1 and CDR2 (germline): PRHDT, FYEKMQ (reference sequence). The CDR3 nucleotides read TGTGCCAGCAGGATCCGGGACAGACAACAAGAGACCCAGTACTTC. This encodes CASRIRDRQQETQYF. The full variable domain, completed using reference TRBV13 and TRBJ2-5, is AAGVIQSPRHLIKEKRETATLKCYPIPRHDTVYWYQQGPGQDPQFLISFYEKMQSDKGSIPDRFSAQQFSDYHSELNMSSLELGDSALYFCASRIRDRQQETQYFGPGTRLLVL.

This clone is a singleton in its sample. The chain has TRBV7-9 and TRBJ2-1; D gene ambiguous. Germline V gene sequence: CDR1 SEHNR, CDR2 FQNEAQ (reference sequence). The CDR3 totals 13 residues. V lost 4 bases and J 7 bases, leaving 11 bases between the germline ends. The CDR3 sequence: CASSSLDWNEQFF. The DNA of the CDR3 is TGTGCCAGCAGCTCTCTAGACTGGAATGAGCAGTTCTTC.

This chain joins TRBV9 and TRBJ2-7; TRBD1 matches 9 bases. The CDR3 runs 15 residues. V lost 0 bases and J lost 7; bases outside the gene matches: 8. From germline, CDR1 is SGDLS and CDR2 YYNGEE. The CDR3 DNA follows: TGTGCCAGCAGCGTAGAAGGACAGGGGTATACGGAGCAGTACTTC. It encodes CASSVEGQGYTEQYF.

The rearrangement uses TRBV30 and TRBJ1-2; D might be TRBD1 (5 bases). The germline V gene has CDR1 GTSNPN and CDR2 SVGIG (reference sequence). The CDR3 is 13 amino acids. The V and J ends lost 2 bases and 4 bases respectively, with 11 bases between them. Here the CDR3 reads CAWSTGFSYGYTF. DNA for the CDR3: TGTGCCTGGAGTACAGGATTTAGCTATGGCTACACCTTC. Complete variable domain (other parts from reference TRBV30 and TRBJ1-2): SQTIHQWPATLVQPVGSPLSLECTVEGTSNPNLYWYRQAAGRGLQLLFYSVGIGQISSEVPQNLSASRPQDRQFILSSKKLLLSDSGFYLCAWSTGFSYGYTFGSGTRLTVV.

The gene calls are TRBV18 and TRBJ2-1, with 9 bases aligning to TRBD2. Germline CDR1 and CDR2: KGHSH and LQKENI. V lost 6 bases and J lost 6; bases outside the gene matches: 6. This CDR3 contains 14 residues. For the CDR3, the DNA is TGTGCCAGCTCCTCTAGCGGGAATGGCAATGAGCAGTTCTTC. It encodes CASSSSGNGNEQFF.

This clone is a singleton in its sample. The genes are TRBV28 and TRBJ1-2; D is undetermined. The CDR3 extends over 12 amino acids. Deletions cut 6 bases from V and 0 bases from J, with 5 bases between. Germline CDR1 reads MDHEN; CDR2 reads SYDVKM. The DNA for the CDR3 is TGTGCCAGCAGCCAGGCTAACTATGGCTACACCTTC. Translation gives CASSQANYGYTF.

Here the CDR3 reads CASSPSGQGARDQPQHF. CDR3 DNA sequence: TGTGCCAGCAGCCCGTCGGGACAGGGGGCGCGAGATCAGCCCCAGCATTTT. V gene TRBV7-3 combines with J gene TRBJ1-5, with 12 nucleotides matching TRBD1. CDR1 and CDR2 from the germline V gene are SGHTA and FQGTGA. The CDR3 covers 17 residues. Trimming took 5 bases from V and 5 from J; bases not matched to a gene: 10. The full variable domain, in which reference TRBV7-3 and TRBJ1-5 provide the parts outside the CDR3, is GAGVSQTPSNKVTEKGKYVELRCDPISGHTALYWYRQSLGQGPEFLIYFQGTGAADDSGLPNDRFFAVRPEGSVSTLKIQRTERGDSAVYLCASSPSGQGARDQPQHFGDGTRLSIL.

With respect to this clone: Other DNA sequences in the sample encode the same CDR3. The rearrangement uses TRBV28 and TRBJ1-2, with 11 bases aligning to TRBD1. Germline CDR1 reads MDHEN; CDR2 reads SYDVKM. With 6 bases clipped from V and 9 bases from J, the junction kept 6 bases outside the gene matches. The CDR3 runs 13 residues. The CDR3 DNA reads TGTGCCAGCAGATCCGGGACAGGGGGTAGCTACACCTTC. As protein: CASRSGTGGSYTF.

The chain couples TRBV7-9 to TRBJ1-2; 8 bases align to TRBD1. From germline, CDR1 is SEHNR and CDR2 FQNEAQ (reference sequence). This CDR3 comprises 15 residues. Losses at the gene ends were 4 bases for V and 7 bases for J; bases not matched to a gene: 11. CDR3 region: CASSSYLGDRGGYTF. As DNA, the CDR3 is TGTGCCAGCAGCTCATATCTGGGTGACAGGGGTGGCTACACCTTC.

V usage is TRBV13 and J usage is TRBJ2-7; TRBD1 aligns across 8 bases. Germline values: CDR1 PRHDT, CDR2 FYEKMQ (reference sequence). The CDR3 runs 13 residues. With 5 bases clipped from V and 3 bases from J, the junction kept 3 bases outside the gene matches. The CDR3 DNA reads as TGTGCCAGCAGCCTGACAGGGGACTACGAGCAGTACTTC. Its translation: CASSLTGDYEQYF.

The J gene is TRBJ2-5, the V gene TRBV7-9; 7 bases agree with TRBD1. Germline CDR1 reads SEHNR; CDR2 reads FQNEAQ (reference sequence). The CDR3 spans 14 residues. After removal of 4 bases from V and 2 bases from J, the junction contained 4 bases not matched to a gene. Here the CDR3 DNA reads TGTGCCAGCAGCTCACACAGGGGACAAGAGACCCAGTACTTC. Protein: CASSSHRGQETQYF.

This chain joins TRBV5-1 and TRBJ2-7, with unresolved D. Germline CDR1 SGHRS, CDR2 YFSETQ. With 0 bases removed from V and 0 bases from J, the gap between germline ends came to 7 bases. The CDR3 length is 14 residues. The CDR3 sequence: CASSLGAPSYEQYF. CDR3 DNA: TGCGCCAGCAGCTTGGGGGCCCCCTCCTACGAGCAGTACTTC.

The chain employs TRBV3-1 (or the pseudogene TRBV3-2) and TRBJ2-1; D not certain. Trimming pared 0 bases from V and 3 bases from J, leaving 6 bases between. The CDR3 spans 14 residues. CDR1 is LGHDT and CDR2 is YNNKEL in the germline V gene (reference sequence). This chain's CDR3 is CASSQETGYNEQFF. The DNA for the CDR3 is TGTGCCAGCAGCCAAGAAACTGGCTACAATGAGCAGTTCTTC.

The J gene is TRBJ2-2, the V gene TRBV6-5; 9 bases line up with TRBD2. Germline CDR1 reads MNHEY; CDR2 reads SVGAGI. The length of the CDR3 is 14 residues. J lost 5 bases, V lost 5 bases, and 3 bases had no gene match. The CDR3 DNA sequence: TGTGCCAGCAGTAGGCTAGCGGGAACCGGGGAGCTGTTTTTT. Encoded protein: CASSRLAGTGELFF.

In this sample, this clone turned up once. The chain combines TRBV6-5 with TRBJ1-1; 8 bases line up with TRBD1. The CDR3 is made up of 14 amino acids. CDR1 and CDR2 (germline): MNHEY, SVGAGI. V shed 2 bases and J 8 bases; nucleotides not matched to a gene: 7. For the CDR3, the DNA is TGTGCCAGCAGTTACCGGACAGGGACAGGCGAAGCTTTCTTT. Translation: CASSYRTGTGEAFF.

This clone was observed once. The V call is TRBV23-1, the J call TRBJ1-2; TRBD1 agrees at 9 bases. TRBV23-1 is an ORF; its function is uncertain. The CDR3 is 15 amino acids. J gave up 3 bases and V 3 bases, and 5 bases lay outside the gene matches. The CDR3 spells CASSQYRGPDYGYTF. In DNA form, the CDR3 reads TGCGCCAGCAGTCAGTACAGGGGGCCAGACTATGGCTACACCTTC.

The rearrangement links TRBV27 to TRBJ2-2; 13 nucleotides match TRBD2. CDR3 size: 18 residues. Germline V gene lookup returns CDR1 MNHEY and CDR2 SMNVEV (reference sequence). The V and J ends lost 2 bases and 7 bases, in that order; junction bases with no gene match: 10. CDR3 loop: CASSLTGTSGKGGGELFF. CDR3 DNA: TGTGCCAGCAGTTTAACCGGGACTAGCGGGAAAGGTGGCGGGGAGCTGTTTTTT.

This clone was recorded only once. The chain recombines TRBV28 with TRBJ2-3; unclear D gene. CDR3 size: 11 residues. The germline CDR1 and CDR2 sequences are MDHEN and SYDVKM. Trimming shortened V by 7 bases and J by 3 bases, and 5 bases separated the two germline ends. CDR3 protein: CASTVTDTQYF. The CDR3 bases are TGTGCCAGCACCGTTACAGATACGCAGTATTTT.

The rearrangement links TRBV5-4 to TRBJ1-1, with D possibly TRBD1 on 6 matching bases. Germline V gives CDR1 SGHNT, CDR2 YYREEE (reference sequence). The length of the CDR3 is 17 residues. V dropped 0 bases and J dropped 0 bases, with 15 bases sitting between them. CDR3 nucleotide sequence: TGTGCCAGCAGCTTGGGAGGGGGAATGATGATGAACACTGAAGCTTTCTTT. As protein: CASSLGGGMMMNTEAFF. Complete variable domain (other parts from reference TRBV5-4 and TRBJ1-1): ETGVTQSPTHLIKTRGQQVTLRCSSQSGHNTVSWYQQALGQGPQFIFQYYREEENGRGNFPPRFSGLQFPNYSSELNVNALELDDSALYLCASSLGGGMMMNTEAFFGQGTRLTVV.

The V and J genes are TRBV4-2 and TRBJ1-4, with 7 bases identical to TRBD1. Trimming cost V 0 bases and J 17 bases; bases outside gene matches: 9. The CDR3 contains 13 residues. CDR1 is LGHNA and CDR2 is YNFKEQ in the germline V gene. CDR3 nucleotides: TGTGCCAGCAGCCAAGATCGCAGGGGGGCGCGTTTTTTT. Protein sequence: CASSQDRRGARFF.

The chain uses TRBV28 and TRBJ1-2; 8 bases agree with TRBD1. V was pared by 3 bases and J by 7 bases, with 7 bases of the junction left unmatched. The CDR3 is 14 amino acids. Germline lookup yields CDR1 MDHEN and CDR2 SYDVKM. The CDR3 reads CASSFNRGGTGYTF. CDR3 coding DNA: TGTGCCAGCAGTTTTAACAGGGGGGGTACTGGCTACACCTTC.